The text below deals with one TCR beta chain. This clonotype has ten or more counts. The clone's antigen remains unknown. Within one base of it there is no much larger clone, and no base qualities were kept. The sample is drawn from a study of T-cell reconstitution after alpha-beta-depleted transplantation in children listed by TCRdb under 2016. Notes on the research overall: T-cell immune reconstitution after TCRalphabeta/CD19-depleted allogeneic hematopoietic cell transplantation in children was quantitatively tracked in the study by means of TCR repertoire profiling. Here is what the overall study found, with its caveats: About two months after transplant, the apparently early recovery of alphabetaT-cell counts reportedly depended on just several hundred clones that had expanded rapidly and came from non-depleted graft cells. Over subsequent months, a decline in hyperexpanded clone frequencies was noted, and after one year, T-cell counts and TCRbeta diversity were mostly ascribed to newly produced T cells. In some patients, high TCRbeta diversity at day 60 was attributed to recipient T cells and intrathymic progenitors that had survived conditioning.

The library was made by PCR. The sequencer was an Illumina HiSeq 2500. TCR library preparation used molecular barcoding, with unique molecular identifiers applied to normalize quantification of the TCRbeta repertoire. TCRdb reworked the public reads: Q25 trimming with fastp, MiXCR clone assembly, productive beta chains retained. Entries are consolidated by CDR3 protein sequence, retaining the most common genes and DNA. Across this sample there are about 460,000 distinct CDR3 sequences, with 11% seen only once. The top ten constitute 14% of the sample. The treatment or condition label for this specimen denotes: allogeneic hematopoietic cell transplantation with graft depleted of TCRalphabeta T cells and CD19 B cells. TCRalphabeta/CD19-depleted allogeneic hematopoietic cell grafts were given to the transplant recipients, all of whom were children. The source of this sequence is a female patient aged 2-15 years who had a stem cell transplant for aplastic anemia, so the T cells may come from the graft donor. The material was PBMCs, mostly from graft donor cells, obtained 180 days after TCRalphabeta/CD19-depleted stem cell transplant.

The sequenced DNA is TGTGCCAGCAGCTTAGTGGCAGGGGGCGCCTATGGCTACACCTTC. This gives the protein CASSLVAGGAYGYTF. The rearrangement combines TRBV11-2 with TRBJ1-2; 8 central bases correspond to TRBD1. Inclusive of the bounding cysteine and phenylalanine, the CDR3 is 15 residues long. Only the CDR3 part of the read is kept: 45 bases, read in frame from the first base. Relative to germline, V is missing 1 base and J is missing 4 bases, with 5 bases of the junction outside any gene match. Per the germline V gene, SGHAT is the CDR1 and FQNNGV is the CDR2.